The present TCR beta chain was sequenced within a study of shared clonotypes between healthy human individuals. Study-wide background: Three plates were used per donor for CD4 naive, three for CD4 memory, two for CD8 naive and one for CD8 memory. Findings of the study overall: Since donors were few, the genetic and exposure-history diversity represented was limited. Read depth was anticipated to influence clonotype sharing among donors.

Method: immunoSEQ multiplex PCR; TCRdb's copy keeps in-frame clones and lacks some. Altogether 2 million to 3 million clones are present, roughly 92% being singletons, with the ten largest covering roughly 0.14%. The V segment lost 8 bases and the J segment 2 bases; nucleotides outside the gene matches: 12. This CDR3 is built from 15 residues. Germline values: CDR1 SGHAT, CDR2 FQNNGV. A CD45RA-negative memory subset and a CD45RA+ naive subset were separated from the CD4+ cells. Comment on this clone: Its target is unknown.

The sequence came from a man aged 18 to 30 in good health. The genes are TRBV11-2 and TRBJ2-7; TRBD1 agrees at 7 bases. The source material was naive CD4+ T cells sorted from blood. Subset in this sample: CD45RA+ positively selected. This CDR3 is CASQASLGGAYEQYF. In DNA, the CDR3 is TGTGCCAGCCAAGCGAGCCTAGGGGGCGCCTACGAGCAGTACTTC.